Included here is one T cell receptor beta chain sequence, with context. Its matching antigen is unknown. The sample is drawn from a study of T-cell memory formation after mild COVID-19. Findings and limits, study-wide: Detection of some responders pre-infection suggested pre-existing cross-reactive memory T cells participated. Contracting clones from day 15 to 85 had balanced CD4/CD8; later expanders favoured CD4+.

TCRdb itself ran the 5' RACE reads through MiXCR, one entry per CDR3 protein. Among 300,000 to 350,000 distinct CDR3 sequences listed, 12% to 15% were seen once. Trimming pared 4 bases from V and 1 base from J, leaving 9 bases between. CDR1 and CDR2 (germline): SGHRS, YFSETQ. This CDR3 spans 13 amino acids. Sequencing was done on a sample of PBMCs or a T cell subset sorted from them (not recorded which). The chain couples TRBV5-1 to TRBJ2-7; a possible D gene is TRBD1 (6 bases). The sequence was obtained from a man aged 18 to 30 who had mild COVID-19 (a few samples of this study predate the infection). Cell type and time point are not known. The CDR3 loop is CASSLGASYEQYF. The CDR3 DNA reads TGCGCCAGCAGCCTGGGGGCGTCCTACGAGCAGTACTTC.